The text below deals with one T cell receptor (beta chain). Its antigen remains unidentified. With 6 bases removed from V and 7 bases from J, the gap between germline ends came to 13 bases. The CDR3 loop spans 12 amino acids. Germline assignment: CDR1 SEHNR and CDR2 FQNEAQ (reference sequence). Sequencing used immunoSEQ multiplex PCR; TCRdb keeps in-frame clones, though not all of them. The sample shows about 140,000 clones, around four fifths of them seen only once. The sample belongs to a study of cytomegalovirus exposure and HLA in healthy donors. Study-wide points: TCR clusters originating in the first cohort tended to co-occur in the roughly 120 validation repertoires, according to a later analysis. Overall, roughly 170 TCR beta chains were annotated as cytomegalovirus-associated. The dataset shows that most TCR sequences were rare, while some public TCRs occurred in many donors.

The TCR was taken from a man aged 30 to 39 in good health and CMV-seropositive. The rearrangement links TRBV7-9 to TRBJ2-7, with D perhaps matching TRBD1 (5 bases). Input material: PBMCs. The CDR3, as DNA: TGTGCCAGCAGAATAGGGGTGGGGGAGCAGTACTTC. Encoded protein: CASRIGVGEQYF.